This T cell receptor (beta chain) was profiled in a study of beta chain features in type 1 diabetes. As for the study in general: The patient and healthy donor groups were comparable for age, gender and cell yields. Sorted cells, 107,917,701 in number, were examined across all samples.

This CDR3 has 15 amino acids. Germline trimming cut 1 base from V and 6 bases from J; bases unmatched to any gene: 9. CDR1 and CDR2 (germline): LNHNV, YYDKDF (reference sequence). Expressed TCRB transcripts were sequenced because the isolated RNA had all been reverse transcribed beforehand. Naive, central memory and regulatory T cell samples yielded about 3.57 million reads on average. Some clones are missing from TCRdb's copy, which holds only in-frame ones; the method was immunoSEQ multiplex PCR. The table includes a few hundred thousand clones, roughly 16% detected once. Findings of the study overall: People with Type 1 diabetes carried modestly yet significantly shorter TCRB CDR3s in all four CD4+ subsets.

Each sorted fraction was over 95% pure. This clone was detected only a few times. Its antigen remains unknown. The V and J genes are TRBV15 and TRBJ2-7; TRBD1 matches 7 bases. Input material: naive CD4+ T cells from blood. The clonotype was recovered from a young man with type 1 diabetes. CDR3 protein: CATSRGGQVTGEQYF. As DNA, the CDR3 is TGTGCCACCAGCAGAGGCGGACAGGTTACGGGCGAGCAGTACTTC.